Following are 13 T cell receptor beta chains from one sample sequenced in a study of neurological immune-mediated disorders. MiXCR, applied by TCRdb to the 5' RACE reads, yields one record per CDR3 protein. The sample has 85,000 to 100,000 distinct CDR3 sequences; around 3.4% are singletons. What was sequenced was PBMCs. Receptors originate from a woman younger than 30 with multiple sclerosis.

This clonotype was found a few times. The chain uses TRBV27 and TRBJ2-5; 11 bases are a match to TRBD2. After removal of 6 bases from V and 4 bases from J, the junction contained 1 base not matched to a gene. Germline V CDR1 and CDR2: MNHEY, SMNVEV (reference sequence). This CDR3 is built from 13 residues. CDR3 amino acids: CASRTSGRETQYF. The CDR3 bases are TGTGCCAGCAGAACTAGCGGGAGAGAGACCCAGTACTTC.

To note about this clonotype: This sequence may be a read error, since a much larger clone differs from it by one base. J is TRBJ2-6 and V is TRBV12-3 or TRBV12-4, with TRBD1 as a possible D gene (6 bases). The CDR3 extends over 16 amino acids. The CDR3 region has the DNA TGTGCCAGCAGTTTCCCCACAGGGTCTGGGGCCAAAGTCCTGACTTTC. Amino acid sequence: CASSFPTGSGAKVLTF.

This clonotype was counted many times. The chain has TRBV20-1 and TRBJ1-1; D gene unclear. This CDR3 comprises 12 residues. V shed 1 base and J shed 1 base, with 4 bases lying between them. Germline V CDR1 and CDR2: DFQATT, SNEGSKA (reference sequence). This chain's CDR3 is CSARGENTEAFF. The CDR3, as DNA: TGCAGTGCTAGAGGGGAGAACACTGAAGCTTTCTTT.

Note on this clonotype: This CDR3 fails to terminate in the conserved phenylalanine or tryptophan, so it likely reflects a read error. The CDR3 is CASSNLLDRGHTIYN. For the CDR3, the DNA is TGTGCCAGCAGCAATCTCTTAGACAGGGGCCACACCATATATAAT. This chain uses TRBV6-6 with TRBJ1-3; TRBD1 matches 8 bases. The CDR3 is 15 amino acids. Trimming at V came to 6 bases and at J to 8 bases, leaving 12 bases not matched to a gene. The germline V gene has CDR1 MNHNY and CDR2 SVGAGI (reference sequence).

The chain combines TRBV20-1 with TRBJ2-3; 7 bases fit TRBD2. The CDR3 has 13 residues. V gave up 3 bases and J gave up 0 bases; unmatched junction bases: 0. Per germline, CDR1 DFQATT and CDR2 SNEGSKA (reference sequence). The CDR3 DNA reads as TGCAGTGCTAGGCGGGAGAGCACAGATACGCAGTATTTT. This encodes CSARRESTDTQYF.

This clonotype appeared many times. This chain connects TRBV9 to TRBJ2-1, with 8 bases that match TRBD2. The germline gives CDR1 SGDLS, CDR2 YYNGEE. The junction had 10 bases not matched to a gene; V was cut back by 3 bases and J by 8 bases. This CDR3 contains 15 residues. In DNA, the CDR3 is TGTGCCAGCAGCGGAGGACTAGCTGCTTGGGATGAGCAGTTCTTC. Amino acids: CASSGGLAAWDEQFF.

This clonotype was counted ten times or more. The chain links TRBV12-3 or TRBV12-4 to TRBJ2-6, with D perhaps matching TRBD2 (6 bases). V lost 6 bases to trimming and J lost 2 bases, with 11 bases between them. This CDR3 has 15 residues. CDR3 residues: CASSLGGTGANVLTF. The CDR3 bases are TGTGCCAGCAGCCTGGGAGGAACTGGGGCCAACGTCCTGACTTTC.

This clonotype was seen ten or more times. The V call is TRBV7-9, the J call TRBJ2-1; 8 positions match TRBD2. The CDR3 extends over 17 amino acids. Germline V gene lookup returns CDR1 SEHNR and CDR2 FQNEAQ (reference sequence). The V and J ends lost 2 bases and 1 base, in that order; junction bases with no gene match: 7. In DNA form, the CDR3 reads TGTGCCAGCAGCTTACCCTCTAGCGGGCAATCCTACAATGAGCAGTTCTTC. Amino acid sequence: CASSLPSSGQSYNEQFF.

This clonotype was seen at least ten times. The chain joins TRBV29-1 to TRBJ2-5; TRBD1 is a possible D gene (6 bases). The CDR3 consists of 15 residues. Per the germline V gene, CDR1 is SQVTM and CDR2 is ANQGSEA. Trimming left V 1 base short and J 6 bases short, with 18 bases between. CDR3 sequence reads: CSVEGGRGFMQTQYF. The CDR3, as DNA: TGCAGCGTTGAAGGTGGCAGGGGCTTTATGCAGACCCAGTACTTC. The whole variable domain, filled in from reference TRBV29-1 and TRBJ2-5, reads SAVISQKPSRDICQRGTSLTIQCQVDSQVTMMFWYRQQPGQSLTLIATANQGSEATYESGFVIDKFPISRPNLTFSTLTVSNMSPEDSSIYLCSVEGGRGFMQTQYFGPGTRLLVL.

V is TRBV20-1 and J is TRBJ1-1; 7 bases agree with TRBD1. V shed 5 bases, J shed 5 bases, and the junction held 8 bases outside the gene matches. Germline CDR1 is DFQATT and CDR2 is SNEGSKA (reference sequence). The CDR3 runs 13 residues. The CDR3, as DNA: TGCAGTGCTCACGACAGGGTAAAAACTGAAGCTTTCTTT. As protein: CSAHDRVKTEAFF.

This clonotype was observed many times. V is TRBV6-4 and J is TRBJ2-1, with TRBD1 identical over 10 bases. CDR1 is MRHNA, CDR2 SNTAGT, per germline. The CDR3 contains 18 residues. V was pared by 6 bases and J by 4 bases, with 15 bases of the junction left unmatched. CDR3 region: CASRDGTLDRGIYNEQFF. The CDR3 DNA sequence: TGTGCCAGCAGGGACGGAACTCTGGACAGGGGGATATACAATGAGCAGTTCTTC.

This clonotype was recorded many times. The genes are TRBV29-1 and TRBJ2-1; TRBD2 matches 7 bases. The CDR3 sequence is 13 residues long. Germline V gives CDR1 SQVTM, CDR2 ANQGSEA. J was trimmed by 15 bases and V by 1 base; bases with no gene match: 12. In DNA, the CDR3 is TGCAGCGTTGAAGTTGCCGTGGGGGGGAGTCTGTTCTTC. Translating gives CSVEVAVGGSLFF.

This clonotype showed up just a few times. At one end, the junction sequence differs from germline, possibly due to a read error. This chain connects TRBV7-7 to TRBJ1-1; D is ambiguous. This CDR3 has 13 amino acids. CDR1 is SSHAT, CDR2 FNYEAQ, per germline (reference sequence). This CDR3 is CASSLSKTTEAFF. In DNA form, the CDR3 reads TGTGCTAGCAGTCTCAGTAAAACCACTGAAGCTTTCTTT.